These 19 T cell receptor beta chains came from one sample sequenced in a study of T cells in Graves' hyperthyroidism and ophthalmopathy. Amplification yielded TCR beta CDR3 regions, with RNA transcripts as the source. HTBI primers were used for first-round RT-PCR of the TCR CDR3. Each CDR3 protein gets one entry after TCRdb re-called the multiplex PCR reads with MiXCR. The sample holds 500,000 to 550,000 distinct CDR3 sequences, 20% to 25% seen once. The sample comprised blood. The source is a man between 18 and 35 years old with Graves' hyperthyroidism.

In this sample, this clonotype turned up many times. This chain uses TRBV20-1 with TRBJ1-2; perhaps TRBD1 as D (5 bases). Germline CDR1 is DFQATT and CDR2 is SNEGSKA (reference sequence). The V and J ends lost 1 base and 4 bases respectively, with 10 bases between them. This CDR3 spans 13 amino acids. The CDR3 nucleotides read TGCAGTGCTAGAGGACAGAGCATCTATGGCTACACCTTC. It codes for CSARGQSIYGYTF.

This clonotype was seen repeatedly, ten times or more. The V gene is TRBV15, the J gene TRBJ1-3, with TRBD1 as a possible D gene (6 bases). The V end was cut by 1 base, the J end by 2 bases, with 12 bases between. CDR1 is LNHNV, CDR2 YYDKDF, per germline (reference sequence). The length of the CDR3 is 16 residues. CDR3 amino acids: CATSRGSQGPGNTIYF. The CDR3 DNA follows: TGTGCCACCAGCAGAGGTTCACAGGGACCTGGAAACACCATATATTTT.

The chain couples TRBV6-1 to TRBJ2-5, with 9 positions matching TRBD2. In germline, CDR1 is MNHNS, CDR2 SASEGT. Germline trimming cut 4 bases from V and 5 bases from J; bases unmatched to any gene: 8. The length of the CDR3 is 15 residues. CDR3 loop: CASSVIAGVDETQYF. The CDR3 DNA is TGTGCCAGCAGTGTTATAGCGGGAGTGGATGAGACCCAGTACTTC.

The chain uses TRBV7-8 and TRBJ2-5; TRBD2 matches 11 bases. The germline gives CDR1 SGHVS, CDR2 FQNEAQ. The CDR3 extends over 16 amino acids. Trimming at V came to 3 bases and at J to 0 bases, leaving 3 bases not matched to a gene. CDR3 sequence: CASSLGLADHQETQYF. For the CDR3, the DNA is TGTGCCAGCAGCTTGGGACTAGCGGACCACCAAGAGACCCAGTACTTC.

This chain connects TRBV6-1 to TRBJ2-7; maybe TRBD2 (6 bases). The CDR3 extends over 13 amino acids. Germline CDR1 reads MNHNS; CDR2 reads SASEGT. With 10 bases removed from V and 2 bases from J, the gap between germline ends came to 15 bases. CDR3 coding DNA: TGTGCCACCCTCGGGAGCGTAGCCTACGAGCAGTACTTC. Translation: CATLGSVAYEQYF.

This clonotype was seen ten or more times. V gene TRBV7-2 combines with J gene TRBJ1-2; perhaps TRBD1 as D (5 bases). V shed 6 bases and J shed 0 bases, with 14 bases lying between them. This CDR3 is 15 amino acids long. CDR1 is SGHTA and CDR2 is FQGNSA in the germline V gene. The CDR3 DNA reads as TGTGCCAGCAGTCCCGGGGGTACTTCTAACTATGGCTACACCTTC. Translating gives CASSPGGTSNYGYTF.

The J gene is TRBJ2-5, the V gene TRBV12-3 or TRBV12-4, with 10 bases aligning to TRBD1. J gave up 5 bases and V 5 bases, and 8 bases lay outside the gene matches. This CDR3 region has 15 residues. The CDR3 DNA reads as TGTGCCAGCAGTCCTCCGGGACAGGGGACGGAGACCCAGTACTTC. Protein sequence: CASSPPGQGTETQYF.

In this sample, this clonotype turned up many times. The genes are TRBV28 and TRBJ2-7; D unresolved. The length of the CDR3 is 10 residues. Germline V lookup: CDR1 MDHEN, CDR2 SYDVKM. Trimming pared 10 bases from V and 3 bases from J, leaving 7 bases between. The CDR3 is CATRGYEQYF. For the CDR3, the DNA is TGTGCCACCCGAGGCTACGAGCAGTACTTC.

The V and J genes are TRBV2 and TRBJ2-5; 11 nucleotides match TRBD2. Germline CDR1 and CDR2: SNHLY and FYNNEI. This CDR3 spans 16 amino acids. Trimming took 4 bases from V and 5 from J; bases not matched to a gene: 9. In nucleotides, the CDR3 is TGTGCCAGCAGTGCGACTAGCGGGACCACTGGTGAGACCCAGTACTTC. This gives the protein CASSATSGTTGETQYF. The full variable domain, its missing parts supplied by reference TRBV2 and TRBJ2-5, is EPEVTQTPSHQVTQMGQEVILRCVPISNHLYFYWYRQILGQKVEFLVSFYNNEISEKSEIFDDQFSVERPDGSNFTLKIRSTKLEDSAMYFCASSATSGTTGETQYFGPGTRLLVL.

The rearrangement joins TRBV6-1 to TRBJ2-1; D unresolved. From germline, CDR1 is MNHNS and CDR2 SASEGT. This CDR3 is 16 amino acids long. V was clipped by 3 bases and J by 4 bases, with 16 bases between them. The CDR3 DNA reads TGTGCCAGCAGTGAGGGTTCCATCGGTGATTACAATGAGCAGTTCTTC. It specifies CASSEGSIGDYNEQFF.

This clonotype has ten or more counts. Here the CDR3 DNA reads TGTGCCAGCATCGGGACTTTTAAAGCTTTCTTT. Translation: CASIGTFKAFF. The chain combines TRBV2 with TRBJ1-1; TRBD1 is a possible D gene (5 bases). Germline assignment: CDR1 SNHLY and CDR2 FYNNEI. The CDR3 contains 11 residues. Trimming cost V 7 bases and J 9 bases, with 12 bases left between them.

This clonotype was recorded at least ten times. Here the CDR3 DNA reads TGTGCCAGCAGCCAAGATCTCGGGGCCGGGACAGGGAACTACGAGCAGTACTTC. It is translated as CASSQDLGAGTGNYEQYF. The J gene is TRBJ2-7, the V gene TRBV4-2; 9 bases fit TRBD1. Germline V gene sequence: CDR1 LGHNA, CDR2 YNFKEQ. With V trimmed by 0 bases and J by 3 bases, 12 bases remained unmatched. This CDR3 is built from 18 residues.

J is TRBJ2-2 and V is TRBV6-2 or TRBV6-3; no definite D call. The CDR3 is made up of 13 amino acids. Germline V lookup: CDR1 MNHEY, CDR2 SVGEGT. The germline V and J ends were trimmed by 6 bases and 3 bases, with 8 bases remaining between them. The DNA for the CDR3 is TGTGCCAGCAGGATCGATCACACCGGGGAGCTGTTTTTT. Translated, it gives CASRIDHTGELFF.

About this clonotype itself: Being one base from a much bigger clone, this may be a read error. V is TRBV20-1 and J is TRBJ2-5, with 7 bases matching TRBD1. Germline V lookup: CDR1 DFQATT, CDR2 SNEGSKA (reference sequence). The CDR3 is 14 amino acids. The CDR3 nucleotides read TGCAGTGCTAGAGATTACAGGGGACGCGAGAACCAGTACTTC. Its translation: CSARDYRGRENQYF.

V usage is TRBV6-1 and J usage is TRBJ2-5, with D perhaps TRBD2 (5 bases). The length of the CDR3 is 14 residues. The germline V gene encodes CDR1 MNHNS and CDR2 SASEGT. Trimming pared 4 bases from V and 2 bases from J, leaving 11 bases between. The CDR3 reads CASSAFSAQETQYF. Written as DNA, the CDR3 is TGTGCCAGCAGTGCTTTTAGCGCGCAAGAGACCCAGTACTTC.

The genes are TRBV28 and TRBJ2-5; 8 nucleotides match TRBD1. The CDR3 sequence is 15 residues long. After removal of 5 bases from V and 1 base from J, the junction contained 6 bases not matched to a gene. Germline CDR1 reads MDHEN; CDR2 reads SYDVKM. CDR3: CASSPRQGPQETQYF. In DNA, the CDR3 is TGTGCCAGCAGTCCCCGACAGGGGCCCCAAGAGACCCAGTACTTC.

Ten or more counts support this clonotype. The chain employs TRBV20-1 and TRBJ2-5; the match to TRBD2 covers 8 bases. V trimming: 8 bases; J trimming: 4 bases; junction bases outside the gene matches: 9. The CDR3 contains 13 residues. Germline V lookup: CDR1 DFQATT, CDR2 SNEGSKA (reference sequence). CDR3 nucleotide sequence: TGCAGTACCTCGGGAGGGCGGAGAGAGACCCAGTACTTC. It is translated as CSTSGGRRETQYF.

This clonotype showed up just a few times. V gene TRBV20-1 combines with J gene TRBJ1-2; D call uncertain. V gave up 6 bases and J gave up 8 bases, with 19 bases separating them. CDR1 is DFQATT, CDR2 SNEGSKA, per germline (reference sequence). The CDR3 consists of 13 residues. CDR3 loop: CSAPKTGRWGYTF. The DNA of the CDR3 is TGCAGTGCCCCCAAAACCGGACGGTGGGGCTACACCTTC.

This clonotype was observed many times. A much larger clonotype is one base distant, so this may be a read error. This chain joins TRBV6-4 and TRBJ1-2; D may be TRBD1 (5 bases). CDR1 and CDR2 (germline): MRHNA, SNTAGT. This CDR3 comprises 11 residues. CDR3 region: CAGRADYGYTF. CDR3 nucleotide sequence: TGTGCCGGCAGGGCTGACTATGGCTACACCTTC.